This T cell receptor (beta chain) was captured in a study of metastatic and nonmetastatic thyroid tumors. Per the original methods: It was from CDR3 differences across clinicopathological groups that a distant-metastasis classifier for papillary thyroid cancer was built. TCRdb re-called clones via MiXCR from the PCR reads. For this entry, the V and J calls and clone size follow TCRdb and not the study's own pipeline. The sample has around 31,000 clones; 20% to 25% are singletons. Until they underwent thyroid surgery, no patient had received any treatment. This clone has at least ten counts. J gave up 5 bases and V 4 bases, and 4 bases lay outside the gene matches. The germline V gene encodes CDR1 DFQATT and CDR2 SNEGSKA (reference sequence). The CDR3 extends over 13 amino acids.

This chain connects TRBV20-1 to TRBJ1-2, with TRBD1 matching over 10 bases. Sequenced sample: tumor tissue. This TCR derives from a male donor with papillary thyroid cancer or a benign thyroid nodule (not recorded which). Some clones in this sample may be carry-over from other donors' samples. The CDR3 nucleotides read TGCAGTGCTAAAGACAGGGGGCGATATGGCTACACCTTC. Encoded protein: CSAKDRGRYGYTF.